This T cell receptor (beta chain) was captured by sequencing in a study of HIV-infected patients and healthy controls (TCRdb year 2014). Libraries came from 5' RACE. This sample was sequenced with an Illumina MiSeq. The raw public data were reprocessed by TCRdb itself: fastp quality trimming at Q25, MiXCR clonotype calling, in-frame beta chains only. A single entry per CDR3 protein holds the most common genes and DNA from its merged rows. Present in this sample are some 17,000 distinct CDR3 sequences, about 15% of which were seen just once. Approximately 24% of the sample lies in the top ten. The CDR3, cysteine through phenylalanine, is 16 amino acids long. Just the 48-base CDR3 DNA is kept, in frame starting at base 1. CDR1 is given as MNHNY and CDR2 as SVGAGI, both from the germline V gene (reference sequence). V lost 1 base and J lost 2 bases, and the count of bases not matched to a germline gene is 6.

Remarks on this clonotype: Its antigen target is currently unknown. No base qualities exist here, and no much larger clone lies one base off it.

The chain joins TRBV6-6 to TRBJ2-3; 7 central bases correspond to TRBD2. The sample was CD8+ T cells from blood. The TCR originated in a human donor in good health. The CDR3 protein sequence reads: CASSYFGLGVTDTQYF. The DNA sequence is TGTGCCAGCAGTTACTTCGGACTAGGTGTCACAGATACGCAGTATTTT.